These 14 T cell receptor beta chains share one sample of origin, sequenced in a study of cytomegalovirus exposure and HLA in healthy donors. PCR amplification relied on 60 Vbeta primers (plus 13 Jbeta primers). Profiled with immunoSEQ multiplex PCR; TCRdb holds only in-frame clones, not every one. The profile shows 150,000 to 200,000 clones, 70% to 85% of them singletons. Sequences were obtained from PBMCs. These receptors were collected from a man aged 35-49 years in good health and CMV-seronegative.

This clone showed up just a few times. The gene calls are TRBV25-1 and TRBJ2-1; D not resolved. V was pared by 2 bases and J by 1 base, with 18 bases between. The CDR3 is 18 residues long. Germline lookup yields CDR1 MGHDK and CDR2 SYGVNS. The CDR3 nucleotides read TGTGCCAGCAGTGAAGGTGGCGGCGGAGTTTGGTCCTACAATGAGCAGTTCTTC. It is translated as CASSEGGGGVWSYNEQFF. Full variable domain (missing parts from reference TRBV25-1 and TRBJ2-1): EADIYQTPRYLVIGTGKKITLECSQTMGHDKMYWYQQDPGMELHLIHYSYGVNSTEKGDLSSESTVSRIRTEHFPLTLESARPSHTSQYLCASSEGGGGVWSYNEQFFGPGTRLTVL.

The chain links TRBV29-1 to TRBJ2-3, with D possibly TRBD2 on 6 matching bases. This CDR3 spans 13 amino acids. The germline V gene has CDR1 SQVTM and CDR2 ANQGSEA. The V end lost 3 bases, the J end lost 3 bases, and 10 bases lay between the germline ends. The CDR3 region has the DNA TGCAGCGTTGATACAGCGGGTACAGATACGCAGTATTTT. Translated, it gives CSVDTAGTDTQYF.

This clone was observed a single time. This rearrangement joins TRBV9 to TRBJ2-1; 7 positions agree with TRBD2. The germline V gene has CDR1 SGDLS and CDR2 YYNGEE. This CDR3 has 15 amino acids. The ends lost 2 bases at V and 4 bases at J; junction bases unmatched: 6. CDR3 in DNA: TGTGCCAGCAGCGTCATGGGGGGGTCATACAATGAGCAGTTCTTC. Translated: CASSVMGGSYNEQFF.

This clone was seen only once. V gene TRBV7-2 combines with J gene TRBJ1-5, with D tentatively TRBD1 (5 bases). The CDR3 loop spans 13 amino acids. Germline CDR1 reads SGHTA; CDR2 reads FQGNSA. V lost 5 bases to trimming and J lost 7 bases, with 12 bases between them. CDR3 amino acids: CASSIGVRQPQHF. In DNA, the CDR3 is TGTGCCAGCAGCATAGGGGTCAGGCAGCCCCAGCATTTT.

The genes are TRBV28 and TRBJ2-7; tentative D call: TRBD2 (5 bases). Germline loops: CDR1 MDHEN, CDR2 SYDVKM. V lost 8 bases, J lost 6 bases, and 5 bases lay in between. There are 9 residues in the CDR3. CDR3 region: CASGGEQYF. The DNA of the CDR3 is TGTGCCAGCGGAGGCGAGCAGTACTTC.

This rearrangement joins TRBV28 to TRBJ2-7; 9 bases align to TRBD1. The CDR3 sequence is 16 residues long. The V gene end was trimmed by 5 bases and the J gene end by 3 bases; junction bases not matched to a gene: 11. Germline CDR1 MDHEN, CDR2 SYDVKM. The CDR3 reads CASSISSGQGVYEQYF. The CDR3 nucleotides are TGTGCCAGCAGTATCTCCTCGGGACAGGGTGTCTACGAGCAGTACTTC.

The chain links TRBV19 to TRBJ1-1; D gene ambiguous. The CDR3 has 12 amino acids. The V gene's germline CDR1 is LNHDA and CDR2 SQIVND (reference sequence). The V and J ends lost 6 bases and 5 bases respectively, with 10 bases between them. The CDR3 loop is CASSLDKTEAFF. CDR3 bases: TGTGCCAGTAGCCTCGACAAGACTGAAGCTTTCTTT. The whole variable domain, filled in from reference TRBV19 and TRBJ1-1, reads DGGITQSPKYLFRKEGQNVTLSCEQNLNHDAMYWYRQDPGQGLRLIYYSQIVNDFQKGDIAEGYSVSREKKESFPLTVTSAQKNPTAFYLCASSLDKTEAFFGQGTRLTVV.

The chain combines TRBV28 with TRBJ2-7; 14 nucleotides align to TRBD2. With 6 bases clipped from V and 2 bases from J, the junction kept 21 bases outside the gene matches. There are 21 residues in the CDR3. The germline gives CDR1 MDHEN, CDR2 SYDVKM. As DNA, the CDR3 is TGTGCCAGCAGCCCATTATGGCCCCAAGGACTAGCGGGAGGATATCCCTACGAGCAGTACTTC. This gives the protein CASSPLWPQGLAGGYPYEQYF.

The chain carries TRBV6-4 and TRBJ2-4; 16 bases fit TRBD2. CDR1 MRHNA and CDR2 SNTAGT come from the germline V gene. The ends lost 3 bases at V and 1 base at J; junction bases unmatched: 6. There are 19 residues in the CDR3. This CDR3 is CASSEGLAGGGRAKNIQYF. CDR3 DNA: TGTGCCAGCAGTGAGGGACTAGCGGGAGGGGGAAGGGCCAAAAACATTCAGTACTTC.

The V call is TRBV30, the J call TRBJ1-1; 7 bases match TRBD1. After removal of 4 bases from V and 0 bases from J, the junction contained 8 bases not matched to a gene. This CDR3 comprises 15 residues. Germline lookup yields CDR1 GTSNPN and CDR2 SVGIG (reference sequence). The CDR3 nucleotides read TGTGCCTGGACCTATACAGGGGTTTTGAACACTGAAGCTTTCTTT. Its protein product is CAWTYTGVLNTEAFF.

This clone was observed a few times. The chain employs TRBV5-6 and TRBJ1-3; D not resolved. Germline V gene data show CDR1 as SGHDT and CDR2 as YYEEEE. V dropped 5 bases and J dropped 4 bases, with 16 bases sitting between them. This CDR3 has 15 residues. The CDR3 loop reads CASSFLEGKGNTIYF. In nucleotides, the CDR3 is TGTGCCAGCAGTTTCTTAGAGGGTAAAGGAAACACCATATATTTT.

The chain links TRBV7-8 to TRBJ2-7; 8 bases line up with TRBD1. V shed 1 base and J 6 bases; nucleotides not matched to a gene: 5. The CDR3 covers 14 residues. Germline lookup yields CDR1 SGHVS and CDR2 FQNEAQ. CDR3 nucleotides: TGTGCCAGCAGCTTAGGGGACAGGCCGTTCGAGCAGTACTTC. As protein: CASSLGDRPFEQYF.

This sequence joins TRBV28 and TRBJ2-6, with 7 bases identical to TRBD2. The ends lost 5 bases at V and 2 bases at J; junction bases unmatched: 9. The germline gives CDR1 MDHEN, CDR2 SYDVKM. This CDR3 comprises 17 residues. CDR3 DNA: TGTGCCAGCAGTGTATCAATTGCGGGGGCTGGGGCCAACGTCCTGACTTTC. Protein: CASSVSIAGAGANVLTF. Full variable domain (missing parts from reference TRBV28 and TRBJ2-6): DVKVTQSSRYLVKRTGEKVFLECVQDMDHENMFWYRQDPGLGLRLIYFSYDVKMKEKGDIPEGYSVSREKKERFSLILESASTNQTSMYLCASSVSIAGAGANVLTFGAGSRLTVL.

This rearrangement joins TRBV10-3 to TRBJ2-1, with D perhaps TRBD2 (6 bases). CDR3 size: 15 residues. Deletions cut 11 bases from V and 6 bases from J, with 23 bases between. Germline values: CDR1 ENHRY, CDR2 SYGVKD. The DNA for the CDR3 is TGTGCCGCAGGTGAACTAGCAGCGGTCCCCAATGAGCAGTTCTTC. Protein: CAAGELAAVPNEQFF.